This is a list of T cell receptor beta chains from one sample in a study of shared clonotypes between healthy human individuals. Sequencing used immunoSEQ multiplex PCR; TCRdb keeps in-frame clones, though not all of them. The sample carries about 1.5 million clones, around 98% recorded once. The sequenced sample was naive CD4+ T cells sorted from blood. The receptors derive from a man aged 25-40 years in good health. Each CDR3 is given without its conserved first and last residue. The order of the fields is CDR3 length, clone size, V gene, J gene, CDR3 protein. Clone size is not always given. Where it is, it says once, few, many or a class for expanded clones.

13	.	TRBV11-2	TRBJ2-7	ASSLARLARYEQY
15	.	TRBV28	TRBJ1-5	ASSFVGGSQANQPQH
13	.	TRBV10-3	TRBJ2-3	AISPRTSAVDTQY
14	once	TRBV5-6	TRBJ2-7	ASSLRGLTGAYEQY
11	.	TRBV10-3	TRBJ2-3	AILLDGTDTQY
11	once	TRBV5-5	TRBJ2-7	ASSLAVAYEQY
12	.	TRBV5-1	TRBJ2-3	ASSLEAETDTQY
9	.	TRBV29-1	TRBJ2-5	SVERKETQY
14	.	TRBV2	TRBJ2-7	ASSEARLAGDYEQY
9	.	TRBV20-1	TRBJ1-1	STRWDTEAF
11	.	TRBV10-3	TRBJ1-2	ATMDSSNYGYT
15	.	TRBV12-5	TRBJ2-2	ASGPGLAGPNTGELF
13	.	TRBV5-1	TRBJ2-3	ASRPSGTSTDTQY
15	.	TRBV18	TRBJ2-1	ASSPFKTSGPYNEQF
16	.	TRBV11-2	TRBJ2-1	ASSLDRGAGGGYNEQF
13	.	TRBV9	TRBJ2-1	ASSSGTSGLWAQF
18	.	TRBV27	TRBJ2-7	ASSPLTRASGAVLVYEQY
10	.	TRBV6-5	TRBJ1-1	ASSSQGGEAF
13	.	TRBV7-9	TRBJ2-1	ASSPGLAGVNEQF
13	once	TRBV2	TRBJ2-7	ASSETRASSYEQY
16	.	TRBV4-1	TRBJ2-7	ASSQGALATQNNYEQY
15	once	TRBV27	TRBJ2-5	ASSRLAGGPGRETQY
13	once	TRBV4-1	TRBJ1-1	ASSRHRDVSTEAF
13	.	TRBV4-3	TRBJ1-2	ASSQGDPRNYGYT
10	.	TRBV5-6	TRBJ2-1	ASSWTINEQF
15	.	TRBV25-1	TRBJ2-1	ASSDNSGWDYYNEQF
11	.	TRBV4-1	TRBJ2-3	ASSQSGLVNQY
11	.	TRBV6-1	TRBJ1-1	ASSGQPNTEAF
13	.	TRBV18	TRBJ1-5	ASSPLQGEDQPQH
12	.	TRBV4-3	TRBJ1-2	ASSYTGANYGYT
13	.	TRBV4-1	TRBJ2-3	ASSPLGEGADTQY
15	.	TRBV2	TRBJ2-3	ASSDPAQRRNTDTQY
15	.	TRBV5-4	TRBJ2-6	ASSFMGGMAGANVLT
10	.	TRBV29-1	TRBJ2-5	SVAQGDETQY
13	.	TRBV5-1	TRBJ2-7	ASSLDLAATYEQY
13	.	TRBV9	TRBJ2-7	ASSVGTGAPYEQY
12	.	TRBV10-3	TRBJ2-7	AISLAGGDNEQY
13	.	TRBV2	TRBJ1-2	ASSELRISGYGYT
11	.	TRBV27	TRBJ2-2	ASSPGLTGELF
13	.	TRBV29-1	TRBJ2-7	SVPVTSGSHSRQY
9	once	TRBV2	TRBJ2-7	ASTFSHEQY
14	.	TRBV29-1	TRBJ2-1	SVEDLQASSYNEQF
14	.	TRBV4-3	TRBJ2-3	ASSPSPGGSTDTQY
13	.	TRBV6-1	TRBJ2-3	ASSLSGRFTDTQY
10	.	TRBV5-4	TRBJ2-1	ASSFQYNEQF
13	.	TRBV18	TRBJ2-5	ASSPRVTGEETQY
13	.	TRBV6-5	TRBJ1-4	ASSYGGTGREKLF
15	.	TRBV7-2	TRBJ2-5	ASSFTSTSGSVQTQY
12	.	TRBV7-2	TRBJ2-7	ASSLTSLGYEQY
10	.	TRBV30	TRBJ1-1	AWSQLVAEAF
13	.	TRBV2	TRBJ2-2	ASSETSGTGGELF
11	.	TRBV9	TRBJ1-4	ASSMGAAEKLF